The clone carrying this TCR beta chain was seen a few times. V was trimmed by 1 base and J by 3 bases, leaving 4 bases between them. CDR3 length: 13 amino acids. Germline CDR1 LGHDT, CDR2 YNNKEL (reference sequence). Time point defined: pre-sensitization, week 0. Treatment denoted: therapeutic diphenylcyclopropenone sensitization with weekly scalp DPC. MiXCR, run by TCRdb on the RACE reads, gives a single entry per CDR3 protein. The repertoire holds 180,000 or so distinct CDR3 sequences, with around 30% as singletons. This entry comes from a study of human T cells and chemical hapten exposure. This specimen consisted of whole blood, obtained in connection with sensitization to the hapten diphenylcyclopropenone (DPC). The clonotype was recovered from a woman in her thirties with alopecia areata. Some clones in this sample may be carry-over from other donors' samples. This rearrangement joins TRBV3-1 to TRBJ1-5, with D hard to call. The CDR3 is CASSQAINQPQHF. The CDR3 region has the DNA TGTGCCAGCAGCCAAGCAATCAATCAGCCCCAGCATTTT.